The following is a T cell receptor (beta chain) sequence with its context. V was cut by 5 bases and J by 8 bases, with 24 bases left in between. The CDR3 is made up of 16 amino acids. Germline CDR1 SEHNR, CDR2 FQNEAQ (reference sequence). The data are from a study of blood T cell repertoires in COVID-19. As for the study in general: The United States, Italy and Spain supplied acute and convalescent COVID-19 samples. Sample material is recorded as cDNA or gDNA derived from T cells, B-cell-depleted T cells, or PBMCs.

As processed by the authors: By means of reference gene primer amplification, nucleated cell counts were estimated. Using immunoSEQ multiplex PCR, the repertoire was profiled, and TCRdb retains in-frame clones only, with some absent. The DNA gave D and trimming, while V, J and clone size come from that table. The sample lists 65,000 to 100,000 clones; roughly 80% were seen once. This receptor was taken from a woman at least 80 years old with acute or convalescent COVID-19. The specimen sequenced was peripheral blood. V usage is TRBV7-9 and J usage is TRBJ1-2, with D possibly TRBD1 on 6 matching bases. The CDR3 loop is CASSRRLPGADAGYTF. DNA for the CDR3: TGTGCCAGCAGCCGACGATTGCCAGGGGCCGACGCGGGCTACACCTTC.